Listed below are T cell receptor beta chains from one sample, sequenced in a study of naive and memory T cell subsets. One entry per CDR3 protein results from TCRdb running MiXCR on the 5' RACE reads. The sample lists 57,000 or so distinct CDR3 sequences, 7.2% occurring once. The receptors were sampled from a male donor in good health. Both conserved end residues are part of each CDR3. Fields, in order: J gene, V gene, CDR3 length, CDR3 protein.

TRBJ2-7,TRBV29-1,12,CSVESNSYEQYF
TRBJ2-3,TRBV2,13,CASKPSSTDTQYF
TRBJ2-5,TRBV5-6,16,CASSLAARQYQETQYF
TRBJ1-1,TRBV25-1,13,CASTKGGDTEAFF
TRBJ2-2,TRBV29-1,15,CSVTPSGVPTGELFF
TRBJ1-5,TRBV6-6,15,CASSYSGTGNQPQHF
TRBJ2-1,TRBV30,10,CAWGDREQFF
TRBJ1-3,TRBV5-1,16,CASSLNGDRQKNTIYF
TRBJ2-7,TRBV6-1,16,CASSEVVTPANYEQYF
TRBJ1-5,TRBV19,16,CASSGQGTGGNQPQHF
TRBJ2-7,TRBV5-4,14,CASSFGQETHEQYF
TRBJ1-1,TRBV30,17,CAWRSLRDSIRNTEAFF
TRBJ2-1,TRBV2,14,CASMPGQGYNEQFF
TRBJ2-1,TRBV20-1,13,CSAGRGDRDEQFF
TRBJ2-7,TRBV20-1,17,CSAHSGTSGKSSYEQYF
TRBJ2-7,TRBV20-1,14,CSARDRVSSYEQYF
TRBJ2-3,TRBV10-3,16,CAISESTWVNTDTQYF
TRBJ2-2,TRBV29-1,16,CSVERGSGGNTGELFF
TRBJ2-7,TRBV20-1,14,CSASQGTSSYEQYF
TRBJ1-2,TRBV20-1,14,CSAKSGQGLGGYTF
TRBJ2-3,TRBV27,15,CASSFVGGSTDTQYF
TRBJ2-1,TRBV6-1,15,CASSEAPGSAEEQFF
TRBJ2-7,TRBV14,12,CASSKLAGEQYF
TRBJ2-1,TRBV5-4,15,CASSLVAGDNNEQFF
TRBJ2-2,TRBV5-6,14,CASSPGQGAGELFF
TRBJ1-5,TRBV15,16,CATSRALGGATQPQHF
TRBJ2-1,TRBV9,15,CASSPRGSGGNEQFF
TRBJ2-3,TRBV14,15,CASSHPGLSTDTQYF
TRBJ2-5,TRBV5-1,16,CASSSGTGGYQETQYF
TRBJ2-1,TRBV19,12,CASSILGGGLFF
TRBJ1-5,TRBV30,13,CAWNMGINQPQHF
TRBJ2-5,TRBV30,13,CAWSALPPETQYF
TRBJ2-7,TRBV7-9,17,CASSPTRLAGGSYEQYF
TRBJ2-7,TRBV6-5,15,CASSPLQGKSYEQYF
TRBJ1-1,TRBV6-5,14,CASSYGGTYNEAFF
TRBJ1-5,TRBV11-2,16,CASSSGQGGSNQPQHF
TRBJ2-5,TRBV3-1,13,CASSQMIKETQYF
TRBJ2-1,TRBV5-1,18,CASSITTPSGGSYNEQFF
TRBJ1-5,TRBV15,15,CATSRDSSSGQPQHF
TRBJ2-1,TRBV29-1,11,CSVERNGEQFF
TRBJ1-5,TRBV2,15,CASSATGQGGQPQHF
TRBJ2-7,TRBV20-1,13,CSARLGGGHEQYF
TRBJ2-3,TRBV20-1,12,CSARDQGDTQYF
TRBJ2-3,TRBV5-6,12,CASSPGQDTQYF
TRBJ1-2,TRBV6-1,14,CASSEARPDYGYTF
TRBJ1-1,TRBV29-1,14,CSAAPSRGDTEAFF
TRBJ2-1,TRBV29-1,15,CSVAKGDRAENEQFF
TRBJ2-7,TRBV6-6,14,CASSYGPISYEQYF
TRBJ2-7,TRBV3-1,11,CASSQEAEQYF
TRBJ2-3,TRBV29-1,15,CSVEPTSGSLHTQYF
TRBJ1-4,TRBV12-3/TRBV12-4,12,CASTPSNEKLFF
TRBJ2-2,TRBV5-3,16,CARRAVRAAHTGELFF